A selection of T cell receptor beta chains follows, all from one sample in a study of cytomegalovirus exposure and HLA in healthy donors. Clones were read by immunoSEQ multiplex PCR, and TCRdb kept only the in-frame ones, dropping some. The sample consists of roughly 150,000 clones, around 66% of them appearing once. Sequencing input: PBMCs. The receptors stem from a young woman in good health and CMV-seropositive. Both conserved end residues are part of each CDR3. A D gene is named only where the DNA matches it firmly. Only some rows state a clone size, as once, few, many or a class for expanded clones.

V gene: TRBV6-1; clone size: few; J gene: TRBJ1-5; D gene: TRBD1; CDR3 protein: CASSQGQGKNQPQHF; CDR3 DNA: TGTGCCAGCAGTCAAGGACAGGGCAAGAATCAGCCCCAGCATTTT
V gene: TRBV7-9; clone size: -; J gene: TRBJ1-1; D gene: -; CDR3 protein: CASTTLGGYTEAFF; CDR3 DNA: TGTGCCAGCACCACCCTCGGGGGTTACACTGAAGCTTTCTTT
V gene: TRBV4-2; clone size: -; J gene: TRBJ2-7; D gene: -; CDR3 protein: CASSQEQVSYEQYF; CDR3 DNA: TGTGCCAGCAGCCAAGAACAGGTCTCCTACGAGCAGTACTTC
V gene: TRBV5-1; clone size: few; J gene: TRBJ2-5; D gene: -; CDR3 protein: CASSLGLDTGETQYF; CDR3 DNA: TGCGCCAGCAGCTTGGGACTCGACACAGGAGAGACCCAGTACTTC
V gene: TRBV27; clone size: -; J gene: TRBJ2-3; D gene: -; CDR3 protein: CASSPGVSTDTQYF; CDR3 DNA: TGTGCCAGCAGTCCAGGGGTTAGCACAGATACGCAGTATTTT
V gene: TRBV9; clone size: -; J gene: TRBJ2-2; D gene: TRBD1; CDR3 protein: CASSAGTGHTGELFF; CDR3 DNA: TGTGCCAGCAGCGCAGGGACAGGGCACACCGGGGAGCTGTTTTTT
V gene: TRBV29-1; clone size: few; J gene: TRBJ1-1; D gene: TRBD1; CDR3 protein: CSVNSPGTGVLNTEAFF; CDR3 DNA: TGCAGCGTTAACTCACCAGGGACAGGGGTCCTGAACACTGAAGCTTTCTTT
V gene: TRBV10-3; clone size: -; J gene: TRBJ1-4; D gene: TRBD1; CDR3 protein: CAIRAGTGNEKLFF; CDR3 DNA: TGTGCCATCAGGGCCGGGACAGGGAATGAAAAACTGTTTTTT
V gene: TRBV5-1; clone size: few; J gene: TRBJ1-1; D gene: -; CDR3 protein: CASSFAGPNTEAFF; CDR3 DNA: TGCGCCAGCAGCTTTGCAGGGCCGAACACTGAAGCTTTCTTT
V gene: TRBV30; clone size: -; J gene: TRBJ2-1; D gene: TRBD2; CDR3 protein: CAWSRLAGEQFF; CDR3 DNA: TGTGCCTGGAGTAGGCTAGCGGGGGAGCAGTTCTTC
V gene: TRBV6-5; clone size: -; J gene: TRBJ2-2; D gene: -; CDR3 protein: CASSYRKVGGTGELFF; CDR3 DNA: TGTGCCAGCAGTTACCGTAAGGTCGGAGGGACCGGGGAGCTGTTTTTT
V gene: TRBV5-5; clone size: -; J gene: TRBJ2-2; D gene: -; CDR3 protein: CASSPRTDLTGELFF; CDR3 DNA: TGTGCCAGCAGCCCCCGGACAGACCTCACCGGGGAGCTGTTTTTT
V gene: TRBV6-6; clone size: -; J gene: TRBJ1-4; D gene: -; CDR3 protein: CASSYFLVNEKLFF; CDR3 DNA: TGTGCCAGCAGTTACTTCTTAGTTAATGAAAAACTGTTTTTT
V gene: TRBV11-3; clone size: -; J gene: TRBJ1-1; D gene: TRBD1; CDR3 protein: CASSSGQGSTEAFF; CDR3 DNA: TGTGCCAGCAGTAGTGGACAGGGGTCTACTGAAGCTTTCTTT
V gene: TRBV29-1; clone size: -; J gene: TRBJ2-2; D gene: -; CDR3 protein: CSVQGGTGELFF; CDR3 DNA: TGCAGCGTGCAGGGTGGCACCGGGGAGCTGTTTTTT
V gene: TRBV4-1; clone size: -; J gene: TRBJ2-1; D gene: -; CDR3 protein: CASSQARWGDEQFF; CDR3 DNA: TGCGCCAGCAGCCAGGCAAGGTGGGGCGATGAGCAGTTCTTC
V gene: TRBV6-5; clone size: once; J gene: TRBJ2-7; D gene: TRBD1; CDR3 protein: CASTRTGEYEQYF; CDR3 DNA: TGTGCCAGCACCCGAACAGGGGAATACGAGCAGTACTTC
V gene: TRBV5-1; clone size: -; J gene: TRBJ2-2; D gene: TRBD2; CDR3 protein: CASSERGGVPGELFF; CDR3 DNA: TGCGCCAGCTCAGAACGGGGGGGCGTTCCCGGGGAGCTGTTTTTT
V gene: TRBV27; clone size: -; J gene: TRBJ1-2; D gene: -; CDR3 protein: CASSLSAGGIGYTF; CDR3 DNA: TGTGCCAGCAGTTTATCGGCGGGGGGAATTGGCTACACCTTC
V gene: TRBV28; clone size: -; J gene: TRBJ2-7; D gene: -; CDR3 protein: CASSLPPQPYEQYF; CDR3 DNA: TGTGCCAGCAGTTTACCCCCACAGCCCTACGAGCAGTACTTC
V gene: TRBV27; clone size: -; J gene: TRBJ1-3; D gene: TRBD1; CDR3 protein: CASSFTGVGGNTIYF; CDR3 DNA: TGTGCCAGCAGTTTCACAGGGGTGGGCGGAAACACCATATATTTT
V gene: TRBV11-2; clone size: few; J gene: TRBJ2-2; D gene: -; CDR3 protein: CASSLGPLGELFF; CDR3 DNA: TGTGCCAGCAGCTTAGGGCCCCTGGGGGAGCTGTTTTTT